These T cell receptor beta chains were read from a single sample in a study of PD-L1 blockade in urothelial cancer. Sequencing used immunoSEQ multiplex PCR; TCRdb keeps in-frame clones, though not all of them. The sample includes around 50,000 clones, 70% to 85% of them seen just once. The sequencing here drew on PBMCs, taken around atezolizumab (anti-PD-L1) treatment. Source of these receptors: a man aged 45 to 65 with urothelial cancer. Each CDR3 is given with its conserved first and last residue. D genes are given only for firm matches. Only part of the rows carry a size: once, few, many, or a class if the clone is expanded.

D,size,J,V,CDR3,DNA
NA,NA,TRBJ2-1,TRBV30,CAWNLDRNYNEQFF,TGTGCCTGGAATTTAGACAGAAACTACAATGAGCAGTTCTTC
TRBD1,NA,TRBJ2-6,TRBV5-4,CASSLDRGKTGANVLTF,TGTGCCAGCAGCTTGGACAGGGGAAAAACTGGGGCCAACGTCCTGACTTTC
NA,NA,TRBJ2-5,TRBV6-5,CASSYPPGETQYF,TGTGCCAGCAGTTACCCGCCAGGAGAGACCCAGTACTTC
TRBD2,NA,TRBJ2-1,TRBV27,CASSSGLLPGNEQFF,TGTGCCAGCAGTTCGGGACTACTCCCTGGAAATGAGCAGTTCTTC
NA,NA,TRBJ2-3,TRBV6-6,CASTPVGFTDTQYF,TGTGCCAGCACCCCCGTCGGGTTCACAGATACGCAGTATTTT
NA,NA,TRBJ2-7,TRBV12-5,CASGLVPGYEQYF,TGTGCTAGTGGTTTGGTACCGGGCTACGAGCAGTACTTC
TRBD1,NA,TRBJ2-7,TRBV27,CASSPETGWEQYF,TGTGCCAGCAGTCCCGAGACAGGGTGGGAGCAGTACTTC
NA,NA,TRBJ2-1,TRBV5-8,CASSLLYHLGQGTYNEQFF,TGTGCCAGCAGCTTGCTCTACCACCTTGGGCAGGGTACCTACAATGAGCAGTTCTTC
NA,NA,TRBJ2-1,TRBV19,CASTEFPGGEQFF,TGTGCCAGTACGGAGTTTCCAGGGGGGGAGCAGTTCTTC
NA,NA,TRBJ2-7,TRBV2,CASRGGAYEQYF,TGTGCCAGCAGGGGCGGGGCCTACGAGCAGTACTTC
TRBD2,NA,TRBJ2-6,TRBV19,CASSMERGAGANVLTF,TGTGCCAGTAGTATGGAGCGGGGCGCCGGGGCCAACGTCCTGACTTTC
TRBD2,NA,TRBJ2-1,TRBV7-9,CASSYTSGGINEQFF,TGTGCCAGCAGCTACACAAGCGGGGGAATTAATGAGCAGTTCTTC
TRBD1,NA,TRBJ1-2,TRBV30,CASPWDRGQGYTF,TGTGCCTCACCTTGGGACAGGGGGCAAGGCTACACCTTC
TRBD1,NA,TRBJ1-5,TRBV6-1,CASSEEAGGQPQHF,TGTGCCAGCAGTGAAGAGGCAGGGGGTCAGCCCCAGCATTTT
TRBD2,NA,TRBJ2-3,TRBV28,CASREGLAGGPDF,TGTGCCAGCAGGGAGGGACTAGCGGGAGGGCCGGATTTT
TRBD2,NA,TRBJ2-1,TRBV28,CASSLGASGRIYNEQFF,TGTGCCAGCAGTTTAGGGGCTAGCGGGAGGATCTACAATGAGCAGTTCTTC
NA,NA,TRBJ1-2,TRBV28,CASTTTAYGYTF,TGTGCCAGCACGACGACAGCTTATGGCTACACCTTC
TRBD1,NA,TRBJ2-7,TRBV9,CASSVGGGQWIGEQYF,TGTGCCAGCAGCGTAGGAGGGGGACAGTGGATCGGCGAGCAGTACTTC
NA,NA,TRBJ2-2,TRBV4-1,CASSPEGGSPGELFF,TGCGCCAGCAGCCCGGAGGGGGGGTCCCCCGGGGAGCTGTTTTTT
NA,NA,TRBJ1-1,TRBV14,CASSFLLNTEAFF,TGTGCCAGCAGCTTTCTCCTCAACACTGAAGCTTTCTTT
TRBD2,once,TRBJ2-3,TRBV7-9,CASSLVSGGDTDTQYF,TGTGCCAGCAGCTTAGTCTCGGGGGGGGACACAGATACGCAGTATTTT
TRBD1,NA,TRBJ1-2,TRBV19,CASSVRDSGSYGYTF,TGTGCCAGTAGTGTCCGGGACAGCGGGTCCTATGGCTACACCTTC
NA,NA,TRBJ2-1,TRBV5-1,CASSLGLPGSYNEQFF,TGCGCCAGCAGCTTGGGGCTCCCGGGGTCCTACAATGAGCAGTTCTTC
NA,NA,TRBJ1-4,TRBV6-5,CASSYSEGKLFF,TGTGCCAGCAGTTACTCAGAGGGAAAACTGTTTTTT
TRBD2,NA,TRBJ2-3,TRBV2,CASSKGLAGNTQYF,TGTGCCAGCAGCAAGGGACTAGCGGGAAATACGCAGTATTTT
TRBD1,NA,TRBJ1-2,TRBV6-5,CASSYPGQGNGGYTF,TGTGCCAGCAGTTACCCGGGACAGGGGAACGGGGGCTACACCTTC
NA,NA,TRBJ1-2,TRBV2,CASSPQGYYGYTF,TGTGCCAGCAGTCCTCAGGGATACTATGGCTACACCTTC
TRBD2,NA,TRBJ2-3,TRBV11-2,CASSLETSGKPDTQYF,TGTGCCAGCAGCTTAGAAACTAGCGGGAAACCAGATACGCAGTATTTT
NA,NA,TRBJ1-5,TRBV6-1,CASSEGGQFNQPQHF,TGTGCCAGCAGTGAAGGTGGTCAGTTCAATCAGCCCCAGCATTTT
NA,few,TRBJ2-2,TRBV6-4,CASSGSGTGELFF,TGTGCCAGCAGTGGGTCGGGCACCGGGGAGCTGTTTTTT
NA,few,TRBJ1-1,TRBV6-4,CASSDSSDGTEAFF,TGTGCCAGCAGTGACTCTAGCGATGGCACTGAAGCTTTCTTT